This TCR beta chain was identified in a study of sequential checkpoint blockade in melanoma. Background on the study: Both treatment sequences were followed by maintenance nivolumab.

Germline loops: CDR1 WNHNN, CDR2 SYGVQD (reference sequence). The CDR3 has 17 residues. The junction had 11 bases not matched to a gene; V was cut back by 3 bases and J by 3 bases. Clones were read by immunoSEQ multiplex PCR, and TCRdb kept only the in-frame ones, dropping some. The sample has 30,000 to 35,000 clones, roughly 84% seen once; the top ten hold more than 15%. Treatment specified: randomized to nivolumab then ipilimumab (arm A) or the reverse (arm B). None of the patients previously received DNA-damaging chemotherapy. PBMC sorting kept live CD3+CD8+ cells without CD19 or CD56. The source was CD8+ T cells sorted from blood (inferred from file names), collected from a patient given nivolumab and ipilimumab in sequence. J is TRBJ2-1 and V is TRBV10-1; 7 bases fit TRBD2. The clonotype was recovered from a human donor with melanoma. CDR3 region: CASSDFFLAEDYNEQFF. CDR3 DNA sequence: TGCGCCAGCAGTGACTTCTTTCTAGCGGAGGACTACAATGAGCAGTTCTTC.